One T cell receptor (beta chain) is described in this entry. Its antigen is still unknown. Qualities for individual bases were not recorded, and no much larger clone is one base off. At diagnosis, tumor, uninvolved tumor-adjacent lung and peripheral blood were collected and then preserved as a mix of FFPE and fresh-frozen material. For TCR repertoire profiling, blood samples were analyzed in the form of peripheral blood mononuclear cells. This specimen belongs to a study of T cells in localized non-small cell lung cancer (dated by TCRdb to about 2020). For the study in its entirety: Comparing tumors with uninvolved tumor-adjacent lungs, the study looked at the T cell repertoires of fewer than 250 patients with early-stage NSCLC. The cohort comprised roughly 240 treatment-naïve NSCLC patients with resected, localized lung tumors. A mean age of approximately 70 years was recorded for the NSCLC patients, of whom approximately 130 were male and over 100 were female.

Taken from the germline V gene, the CDR1 and CDR2 loops are SGHDT and YYEEEE. Trimming costs V 5 bases and J 2 bases, and their ends lie 16 bases apart. The CDR3 measures 15 amino acids from cysteine to phenylalanine. Only the CDR3 region is kept as DNA, spanning 45 bases read in frame from base 1. Points the paper makes about the study in general: Multi-region tumor sequencing was not performed, so intratumor heterogeneity could not be excluded. Uninvolved tumor-adjacent lung showed the highest T cell clonality, higher than tumor, which suggests more focused antigenic responses in the uninvolved tumor-adjacent lung. A median of approximately 55 of the top 100 tumor clones were detected in paired uninvolved adjacent lung, and about 29 of these tumor clones were also found among the top 100 clones of the paired uninvolved adjacent lung. Longer overall survival was associated with higher blood T cell density, whereas shorter survival was associated with higher adjacent-lung clonality. Because the study design was exploratory, TCR variables were selected using unadjusted p-values without false-discovery rate correction.

The immunoSEQ Assay was used to sequence TCR beta CDR3 regions from DNA. Processing in the source paper ran as follows. To compute T cell density, TCR beta template counts were normalized to usable DNA, which was estimated by amplifying housekeeping genes. Using the preseqR package, richness was estimated by extrapolating to 120,000 templates for tissue samples and 400,000 templates for PBMC samples. Clonality was calculated as one minus Pielou's evenness. Tissue-enriched TCRs were identified by differential abundance testing using productive amino-acid clonotypes, minimum total count 5 and alpha 0.1. Repertoire overlap between compartments was quantified with the Jaccard Index and Morisita Overlap Index. GLIPH clustered TCR beta CDR3s with public tetramer-defined viral CDR3s; viral motifs required at least three viral sequences plus V-gene enrichment. The table was pulled from immuneACCESS by TCRdb, which kept in-frame rearrangements only. Such tables lose some clones; where checked, under half of the loss comes from unresolved V genes, and the rest has no known cause. D and trimming come from the DNA, and the V and J calls and clone size come from that table. The sample table records roughly 35,000 clones; roughly 89% of these occur just once. The ten largest clones capture 7% to 7.5% of the sample.

Specimen: peripheral blood, collected before any cancer treatment. The chain employs TRBV5-6 and TRBJ1-2, with TRBD1 perhaps the D gene, on 5 matching bases. This clonotype was obtained from a woman aged 35-75 years with stage I lung adenocarcinoma. The CDR3 amino acid sequence is: CASSWTGTLNYGYTF. Read as DNA, the sequence is TGTGCCAGCAGTTGGACCGGGACTCTCAACTATGGCTACACCTTC.